These 9 T cell receptor beta chains came from one sample sequenced in a study of early T cells in non-severe SARS-CoV-2 infection. TCRdb reprocessed the 5' RACE reads with MiXCR, giving one entry per CDR3 protein. The data hold under 140,000 distinct CDR3 sequences, with about 12% observed a single time. Sequenced here: whole blood, sampled at baseline. All receptors come from an adult who was a healthcare worker with PCR-confirmed SARS-CoV-2 infection or an uninfected control (not recorded which).

CDR3 region: CASSLGAGSTGELFF. The CDR3 DNA sequence: TGTGCCAGCAGTTTAGGGGCAGGGAGCACCGGGGAGCTGTTTTTT. The chain couples TRBV12-3 or TRBV12-4 to TRBJ2-2; D might be TRBD1 or TRBD2, each matching 5 bases. V gave up 1 base and J gave up 4 bases, with 10 bases separating them. This CDR3 spans 15 amino acids.

This clonotype turned up a few times. The chain links TRBV5-4 to TRBJ1-2; D gene unclear. Trimming removed 1 base at V and 2 bases at J, with 12 bases between. Germline CDR1 reads SGHNT; CDR2 reads YYREEE (reference sequence). CDR3 length equals 15 residues. The DNA for the CDR3 is TGTGCCAGCAGCTTGAAATCAGGTGTGAACTATGGCTACACCTTC. It is translated as CASSLKSGVNYGYTF.

This clonotype was seen many times. The chain links TRBV25-1 to TRBJ2-2; 7 nucleotides match TRBD1. Germline CDR1 MGHDK, CDR2 SYGVNS. The junction had 14 bases not matched to a gene; V was cut back by 6 bases and J by 4 bases. This CDR3 comprises 17 residues. CDR3 sequence: CASSTLRGKETTGELFF. The CDR3 DNA sequence: TGTGCCAGCAGCACCCTCAGGGGGAAGGAAACCACCGGGGAGCTGTTTTTT.

This clonotype has a handful of counts. The chain combines TRBV12-3 or TRBV12-4 with TRBJ1-1; weak D call: TRBD1 (6 bases). This CDR3 has 14 residues. Deletions cut 5 bases from V and 5 bases from J, with 15 bases between. The CDR3 region has the DNA TGTGCCAGCAGTACCAGGGGAACAACTACTGAAGCTTTCTTT. Translation: CASSTRGTTTEAFF.

The chain has TRBV6-6 and TRBJ2-1, with 7 bases matching TRBD1. Losses at the gene ends were 6 bases for V and 2 bases for J; bases not matched to a gene: 10. CDR1 and CDR2 from the germline V gene are MNHNY and SVGAGI (reference sequence). The CDR3 is made up of 16 amino acids. The CDR3 loop is CASSPPTGPPYNEQFF. CDR3 coding DNA: TGTGCCAGCAGCCCACCGACAGGGCCTCCCTACAATGAGCAGTTCTTC.

In this sample, this clonotype turned up many times. The chain is built from TRBV7-9 and TRBJ1-6, with D possibly being TRBD1 (6 bases). The CDR3 length is 15 residues. Between the trimmed V and J ends, which lost 3 bases and 6 bases, there was a span of 12 bases. Germline CDR1 and CDR2: SEHNR and FQNEAQ (reference sequence). The CDR3: CASSFGGGPNSPLHF. The CDR3 DNA sequence: TGTGCCAGCAGCTTTGGCGGGGGCCCTAATTCACCCCTCCACTTT.

The rearrangement joins TRBV29-1 to TRBJ1-3; unclear D gene. This CDR3 spans 14 amino acids. Germline loops: CDR1 SQVTM, CDR2 ANQGSEA. Trimming took 4 bases from V and 0 from J, leaving 10 bases between them. The CDR3 sequence: CSVGRGGSGNTIYF. The CDR3 DNA follows: TGCAGCGTTGGACGTGGAGGCTCTGGAAACACCATATATTTT.

Only a few counts were recorded for this clonotype. J is TRBJ1-1 and V is TRBV5-1; no reliable D call. V gave up 4 bases and J gave up 1 base, with 14 bases separating them. The CDR3 runs 15 residues. The V gene's germline CDR1 is SGHRS and CDR2 YFSETQ. CDR3 nucleotide sequence: TGCGCCAGCAGCCCGACGACTGTTACGAACACTGAAGCTTTCTTT. It specifies CASSPTTVTNTEAFF.

The rearrangement links TRBV28 to TRBJ1-1, with D possibly TRBD1 on 6 matching bases. Germline-derived CDR1 and CDR2 are MDHEN and SYDVKM. Trimming pared 6 bases from V and 7 bases from J, leaving 15 bases between. This CDR3 has 13 amino acids. CDR3 DNA: TGTGCCAGCAGGGAACAGGGCGGCGGTGAAGCTTTCTTT. This translates into CASREQGGGEAFF. The full variable domain, in which reference TRBV28 and TRBJ1-1 provide the parts outside the CDR3, is DVKVTQSSRYLVKRTGEKVFLECVQDMDHENMFWYRQDPGLGLRLIYFSYDVKMKEKGDIPEGYSVSREKKERFSLILESASTNQTSMYLCASREQGGGEAFFGQGTRLTVV.